This T cell receptor beta chain was obtained from a study of CD8 T cells in ankylosing spondylitis. Overall study findings and caveats: Reportedly, significant enrichment of disease-linked clones occurred in matched ankylosing spondylitis synovial fluid. Earlier reports found some motif variants in synovial fluid and blood in reactive arthritis. The disease-linked clones had a CD8+ phenotype and low blood frequencies.

In its sample, this clonotype was seen many times. As yet, its antigen is unknown. The CDR3 covers 15 residues. CDR1 and CDR2 from the germline V gene are PRHDT and FYEKMQ (reference sequence). Between the trimmed V and J ends, which lost 1 base and 7 bases, there was a span of 11 bases. By quantitative 5'-RACE with molecular barcodes, the TCR beta libraries were made. TCRdb reanalysed the 5' RACE reads using MiXCR and keeps one entry per CDR3 protein. The repertoire holds 80,000 to 100,000 distinct CDR3 sequences, with about 8.5% as singletons. The V gene is TRBV13, the J gene TRBJ1-6; no definite D call. Sequencing input: blood, either unsorted or a sorted T cell fraction (not recorded which). The receptor was derived from a male donor with ankylosing spondylitis or in good health (not recorded which). The CDR3 sequence is CASSLEGSPNSPLHF. The CDR3 DNA is TGTGCCAGCAGCTTAGAGGGCAGTCCCAATTCACCCCTCCACTTT.